Each of the 23 T cell receptor beta chains below was sequenced from the same sample in a study of chemoradiotherapy in HPV16-positive cancers (dated by TCRdb to about 2022). Library construction relied on the immunoSEQ multiplex PCR assay. TCRdb stores this immuneACCESS table with in-frame sequences only. Part of the clones is absent; in the studies checked, under half of the shortfall reflects unresolved V genes, and no reason is known for the rest. The sample table contains about 6,500 clones; only one count was recorded for 90% of them. The leading ten clones occupy around 1.7% of the sample. This material consisted of blood, taken from a patient who underwent chemoradiotherapy. The receptors derive from a human donor with HPV-associated anogenital cancer.

The chain links TRBV18 to TRBJ2-3; D uncertain. Germline CDR1 and CDR2: KGHSH and LQKENI. Trimming removed 7 bases from V and 1 base from J, with 12 bases in between. There are 14 residues in the CDR3. The CDR3 is CASFPGVGTDTQYF. In DNA form, the CDR3 reads TGTGCCAGCTTCCCGGGTGTCGGCACAGATACGCAGTATTTT.

V gene TRBV6-1 combines with J gene TRBJ2-7; D is ambiguous. Germline V gene data show CDR1 as MNHNS and CDR2 as SASEGT. Trimming shortened V by 7 bases and J by 6 bases, and 13 bases separated the two germline ends. The CDR3 runs 12 residues. The CDR3 nucleotides read TGTGCCAGCAATTATAGGGTAGGCGAGCAGTACTTC. Translating gives CASNYRVGEQYF.

The chain recombines TRBV4-3 with TRBJ2-2; possibly TRBD1 for D (6 bases). Germline V gene sequence: CDR1 LGHNA, CDR2 YSLEER. This CDR3 spans 17 amino acids. Trimming pared 0 bases from V and 3 bases from J, leaving 14 bases between. Here the CDR3 reads CASSQDLNRAYTGELFF. CDR3 DNA sequence: TGCGCCAGCAGCCAAGATCTGAACAGGGCCTACACCGGGGAGCTGTTTTTT.

The CDR3 sequence is CASSFGTSDNEQFF. CDR3 DNA: TGTGCCAGCAGCTTCGGGACTAGCGACAATGAGCAGTTCTTC. V and J are TRBV7-9 and TRBJ2-1; 10 bases match TRBD2. After removal of 3 bases from V and 5 bases from J, the junction contained 1 base not matched to a gene. This CDR3 is 14 amino acids long. Germline V gives CDR1 SEHNR, CDR2 FQNEAQ (reference sequence).

The J gene is TRBJ2-3, the V gene TRBV7-2, with TRBD2 matching over 14 bases. The CDR3 covers 16 residues. V trimming: 5 bases; J trimming: 6 bases; junction bases outside the gene matches: 7. Germline V gives CDR1 SGHTA, CDR2 FQGNSA. This CDR3 reads CASSKGLAGVADTQYF. The DNA for the CDR3 is TGTGCCAGCAGCAAGGGACTAGCGGGGGTGGCGGATACGCAGTATTTT.

V usage is TRBV9 and J usage is TRBJ2-2; 11 nucleotides align to TRBD2. Germline-derived CDR1 and CDR2 are SGDLS and YYNGEE. The CDR3 contains 16 residues. The V and J ends lost 3 bases and 3 bases, in that order; junction bases with no gene match: 4. As DNA, the CDR3 is TGTGCCAGCAGCGGACGACTAGCGGGGTACACCGGGGAGCTGTTTTTT. Protein sequence: CASSGRLAGYTGELFF.

The CDR3 is CASRKTGGKETQYF. In DNA form, the CDR3 reads TGTGCCAGCAGAAAGACAGGGGGCAAGGAGACCCAGTACTTC. V and J are TRBV25-1 and TRBJ2-5, with 10 bases matching TRBD1. Trimming removed 6 bases from V and 5 bases from J; junction bases left unmatched: 6. This CDR3 is 14 amino acids long. Germline V gene data show CDR1 as MGHDK and CDR2 as SYGVNS.

DNA for the CDR3: TGTGCCAGCAGCTCGAGGGGGAATGATGGCTACACCTTC. Translation gives CASSSRGNDGYTF. The chain links TRBV5-4 to TRBJ1-2; TRBD1 is a possible D gene (6 bases). V lost 3 bases and J 6 bases, leaving 12 bases between the germline ends. The CDR3 has 13 residues. Germline V lookup: CDR1 SGHNT, CDR2 YYREEE (reference sequence).

V and J are TRBV4-1 and TRBJ2-5; 7 positions agree with TRBD1. The junction had 2 bases not matched to a gene; V was cut back by 2 bases and J by 2 bases. Germline-derived CDR1 and CDR2 are MGHRA and YSYEKL. The CDR3 sequence is 14 residues long. CDR3 bases: TGCGCCAGCAGCCAAACGACAGGGCAAGAGACCCAGTACTTC. Amino acids: CASSQTTGQETQYF.

V is TRBV7-9 and J is TRBJ2-5; D is ambiguous. V was trimmed by 3 bases and J by 5 bases, leaving 4 bases between them. The CDR3 is made up of 11 amino acids. Germline assignment: CDR1 SEHNR and CDR2 FQNEAQ (reference sequence). CDR3 coding DNA: TGTGCCAGCAGCTTCGTGGAGACCCAGTACTTC. Translation: CASSFVETQYF.

The chain uses TRBV7-8 and TRBJ2-3, with 14 bases fitting TRBD2. Looked up from germline, CDR1 is SGHVS and CDR2 is FQNEAQ. CDR3 size: 18 residues. V gave up 3 bases and J gave up 4 bases; unmatched junction bases: 9. CDR3 loop: CASSFTTGTSGGADTQYF. The CDR3 nucleotides are TGTGCCAGCAGCTTCACAACCGGGACTAGCGGGGGCGCAGATACGCAGTATTTT. Based on the CDR3 plus reference TRBV7-8 and TRBJ2-3, the full variable domain is GAGVSQSPRYKVAKRGQDVALRCDPISGHVSLFWYQQALGQGPEFLTYFQNEAQLDKSGLPSDRFFAERPEGSVSTLKIQRTQQEDSAVYLCASSFTTGTSGGADTQYFGPGTRLTVL.

The chain couples TRBV19 to TRBJ1-1; possibly TRBD1 for D (6 bases). CDR3 size: 16 residues. V was shortened by 4 bases and J by 1 base, with 16 bases between the two germline ends. The germline gives CDR1 LNHDA, CDR2 SQIVND (reference sequence). Here the CDR3 reads CASSSPRQASNTEAFF. CDR3 nucleotides: TGTGCCAGTAGTAGTCCCCGACAGGCTTCGAACACTGAAGCTTTCTTT.

This chain uses TRBV7-9 with TRBJ2-3; the match to TRBD2 covers 15 bases. Germline V gives CDR1 SEHNR, CDR2 FQNEAQ (reference sequence). The CDR3 is 19 amino acids. V was pared by 5 bases and J by 3 bases, with 12 bases of the junction left unmatched. CDR3 protein: CASSPGLAGGGQLTDTQYF. CDR3 coding DNA: TGTGCCAGCAGCCCCGGACTAGCGGGGGGGGGCCAGTTGACAGATACGCAGTATTTT.

As regards this clone: Other DNA sequences in the same sample also yield this CDR3. The gene calls are TRBV7-2 and TRBJ2-5; either TRBD1 or TRBD2 may fit D (5 bases each). The CDR3 consists of 13 residues. The V gene lost 2 bases and the J gene lost 4 bases, with 8 bases spanning the gap. Germline assignment: CDR1 SGHTA and CDR2 FQGNSA. For the CDR3, the DNA is TGTGCCAGCAGCTTATCTGGGGGAGAGACCCAGTACTTC. This encodes CASSLSGGETQYF.

The V and J genes are TRBV7-8 and TRBJ2-1, with 7 bases lining up with TRBD2. Trimming cost V 5 bases and J 9 bases; bases outside gene matches: 7. The CDR3 runs to 13 residues. Germline V lookup: CDR1 SGHVS, CDR2 FQNEAQ. CDR3 residues: CASSPPGRGEQFF. CDR3 bases: TGTGCCAGCAGCCCTCCAGGGAGGGGTGAGCAGTTCTTC.

This sequence joins TRBV29-1 and TRBJ2-2; D remains unclear. V was cut by 3 bases and J by 3 bases, with 8 bases left in between. The germline V gene encodes CDR1 SQVTM and CDR2 ANQGSEA. The CDR3 extends over 13 amino acids. The CDR3 region has the DNA TGCAGCGTTGATGGCTCATACACCGGGGAGCTGTTTTTT. Residues: CSVDGSYTGELFF.

J is TRBJ2-7 and V is TRBV30; no firm D call. The germline V and J ends were trimmed by 0 bases and 3 bases, with 15 bases remaining between them. This CDR3 spans 15 amino acids. Germline V gene lookup returns CDR1 GTSNPN and CDR2 SVGIG (reference sequence). CDR3 bases: TGTGCCTGGAGTGTACTCTTGCACTCCGGCTACGAGCAGTACTTC. Protein sequence: CAWSVLLHSGYEQYF.

This clone was found a few times. CDR3: CASSMSQWNTGELFF. Written as DNA, the CDR3 is TGTGCCAGTAGTATGAGCCAATGGAACACCGGGGAGCTGTTTTTT. The chain joins TRBV19 to TRBJ2-2; D unresolved. V dropped 3 bases and J dropped 1 base, with 9 bases sitting between them. The germline V gene has CDR1 LNHDA and CDR2 SQIVND (reference sequence). The CDR3 is made up of 15 amino acids.

The chain is built from TRBV4-3 and TRBJ2-5; 10 bases line up with TRBD2. The germline V gene has CDR1 LGHNA and CDR2 YSLEER. The CDR3 runs to 17 residues. The V gene end was trimmed by 0 bases and the J gene end by 4 bases; junction bases not matched to a gene: 8. As DNA, the CDR3 is TGCGCCAGCAGCCAAGATTCCCCCAGCGGGGGGGGAGAGACCCAGTACTTC. Protein: CASSQDSPSGGGETQYF.

This CDR3 reads CASSLDMNTEAFF. The CDR3 coding sequence is TGTGCCAGCAGCTTAGACATGAACACTGAAGCTTTCTTT. This chain links TRBV7-2 with TRBJ1-1; D is unresolved. The CDR3 consists of 13 residues. V shed 1 base and J shed 0 bases, with 3 bases lying between them. CDR1 is SGHTA and CDR2 is FQGNSA in the germline V gene.

This clone has just one count. This rearrangement joins TRBV7-8 to TRBJ2-5, with 8 bases lining up with TRBD2. The CDR3 covers 16 residues. CDR1 is SGHVS and CDR2 is FQNEAQ in the germline V gene. V shed 5 bases and J 1 base; nucleotides not matched to a gene: 9. CDR3 nucleotide sequence: TGTGCCAGCAGCCCCCGGGCGGGGGGCACCCAAGAGACCCAGTACTTC. Protein sequence: CASSPRAGGTQETQYF.

CDR3 DNA: TGTGCCAGCAGCTTCTTGACCTACAATGAGCAGTTCTTC. It is translated as CASSFLTYNEQFF. The chain joins TRBV7-9 to TRBJ2-1; D is ambiguous. The V end was cut by 3 bases, the J end by 2 bases, with 5 bases between. This CDR3 is 13 amino acids long. The germline CDR1 and CDR2 sequences are SEHNR and FQNEAQ (reference sequence).

The chain carries TRBV27 and TRBJ2-1, with D unclear. Per the germline V gene, CDR1 is MNHEY and CDR2 is SMNVEV (reference sequence). The CDR3 loop spans 15 amino acids. V was shortened by 5 bases and J by 7 bases, with 18 bases between the two germline ends. This CDR3 is CASSRDPLVGNEQFF. CDR3 DNA sequence: TGTGCCAGCAGTCGAGACCCTCTGGTCGGGAATGAGCAGTTCTTC.